This TCR beta chain came from a study of cytomegalovirus exposure and HLA in healthy donors. Whole-study results and caveats: Apparent HLA restriction characterized most CMV-associated TCR beta chains in a later analysis. Analysis was performed later, and it showed HLA-associated TCR beta chains to be more clonally expanded than equally common others.

Donors were ostensibly healthy at sampling, although undocumented immune exposures were probable. For this clone: Its antigen is unidentified.

V was cut by 0 bases and J by 6 bases, with 20 bases left in between. Germline CDR1 is LGHNA and CDR2 is YSLEER. CDR3 size: 17 residues. Vbeta (60) and Jbeta (13) primers were used in the PCR. Libraries were prepared by immunoSEQ multiplex PCR; TCRdb keeps only in-frame clonotypes and omits some of them. Here the sample spans around 200,000 clones, approximately 85% being singletons. This chain uses TRBV4-3 with TRBJ2-5; tentative D call: TRBD2 (9 bases). Sequenced input: PBMCs. The origin of this receptor is a woman aged 45-59 years in good health and CMV-seronegative. The CDR3 loop reads CASSQDLLAGQEKTQYF. The DNA for the CDR3 is TGCGCCAGCAGCCAAGACCTCCTAGCGGGACAGGAGAAGACCCAGTACTTC.